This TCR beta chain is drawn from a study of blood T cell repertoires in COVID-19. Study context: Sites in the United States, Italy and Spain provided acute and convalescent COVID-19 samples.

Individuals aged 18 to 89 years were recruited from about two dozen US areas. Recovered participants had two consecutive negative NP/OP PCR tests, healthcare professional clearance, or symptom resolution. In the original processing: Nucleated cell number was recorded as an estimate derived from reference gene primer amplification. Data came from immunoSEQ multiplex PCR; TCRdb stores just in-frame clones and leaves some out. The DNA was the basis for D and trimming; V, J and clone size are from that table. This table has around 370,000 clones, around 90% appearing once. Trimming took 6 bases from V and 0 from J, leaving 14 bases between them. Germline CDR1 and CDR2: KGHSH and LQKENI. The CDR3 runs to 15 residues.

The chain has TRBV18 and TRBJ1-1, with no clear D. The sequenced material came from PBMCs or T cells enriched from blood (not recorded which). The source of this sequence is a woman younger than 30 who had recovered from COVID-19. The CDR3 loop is CASSRESSMNTEAFF. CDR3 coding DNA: TGTGCCAGCTCCCGGGAGAGCAGCATGAACACTGAAGCTTTCTTT.